Following are 29 T cell receptor beta chains from one sample sequenced in a study of OX40 agonist ivuxolimab in advanced cancers. Produced via immunoSEQ multiplex PCR; TCRdb's table is partial and in-frame only. The sample holds 65,000 to 80,000 clones, 85% to 90% seen once. Source: CD4+ or CD8+ T cells sorted from blood, taken in a trial of the OX40 agonist ivuxolimab. These receptors all come from an adult with an advanced solid tumor such as melanoma, head and neck, liver or kidney cancer.

The V call is TRBV4-1, the J call TRBJ1-1; a possible D gene is TRBD1 (6 bases). The CDR3 has 15 residues. Germline V lookup: CDR1 MGHRA, CDR2 YSYEKL. V lost 3 bases, J lost 0 bases, and 11 bases lay in between. Here the CDR3 DNA reads TGCGCCAGCAGCCAGAGGGGGACTATGAACACTGAAGCTTTCTTT. Amino acid sequence: CASSQRGTMNTEAFF.

The rearrangement joins TRBV18 to TRBJ1-6; 9 bases are shared with TRBD1. V dropped 6 bases and J dropped 8; count of bases not matched to a gene: 8. CDR1 and CDR2 (germline): KGHSH, LQKENI. This CDR3 is built from 15 residues. CDR3 protein: CASSPVGQGDSPLHF. The CDR3 bases are TGTGCCAGCTCCCCAGTGGGACAGGGCGATTCACCCCTCCACTTT. Full variable domain (missing parts from reference TRBV18 and TRBJ1-6): NAGVMQNPRHLVRRRGQEARLRCSPMKGHSHVYWYRQLPEEGLKFMVYLQKENIIDESGMPKERFSAEFPKEGPSILRIQQVVRGDSAAYFCASSPVGQGDSPLHFGNGTRLTVT.

The genes are TRBV25-1 and TRBJ1-1, with TRBD1 identical over 7 bases. Germline V lookup: CDR1 MGHDK, CDR2 SYGVNS. V was pared by 6 bases and J by 1 base, with 2 bases of the junction left unmatched. The CDR3 loop spans 13 amino acids. This CDR3 reads CASRGQSNTEAFF. Here the CDR3 DNA reads TGTGCCAGCAGGGGACAGTCGAACACTGAAGCTTTCTTT.

The CDR3 DNA sequence: TGTGCCAGCAGCCTCTACACTGAAGCTTTCTTT. Its protein is CASSLYTEAFF. The V call is TRBV2, the J call TRBJ1-1; D remains ambiguous. CDR3 size: 11 residues. Germline lookup yields CDR1 SNHLY and CDR2 FYNNEI. Trimming took off 6 bases at V and 3 bases at J, with 5 bases between the two ends.

This chain links TRBV6-5 with TRBJ2-5; 7 bases align to TRBD1. After removal of 6 bases from V and 4 bases from J, the junction contained 8 bases not matched to a gene. Germline V gene data show CDR1 as MNHEY and CDR2 as SVGAGI. The CDR3 contains 14 residues. The CDR3 loop reads CASRRQGGGETQYF. The CDR3 DNA reads TGTGCCAGCAGACGACAGGGTGGGGGAGAGACCCAGTACTTC.

The V gene is TRBV27, the J gene TRBJ2-7; weak D call: TRBD2 (6 bases). Germline values: CDR1 MNHEY, CDR2 SMNVEV (reference sequence). The CDR3 contains 14 residues. V shed 6 bases and J shed 2 bases, with 14 bases lying between them. The CDR3 is CASSLKDYTYEQYF. Here the CDR3 DNA reads TGTGCCAGCAGCTTAAAGGACTACACCTACGAGCAGTACTTC.

This chain uses TRBV15 with TRBJ2-7; the D gene could be TRBD1 or TRBD2 (5 bases each). Germline lookup yields CDR1 LNHNV and CDR2 YYDKDF (reference sequence). V was pared by 3 bases and J by 5 bases, with 14 bases between. The CDR3 totals 14 residues. CDR3 nucleotides: TGTGCCACCAGCAGTCAGTGGGGGTCCCACGAGCAGTACTTC. Its protein product is CATSSQWGSHEQYF.

The chain carries TRBV4-2 and TRBJ2-1; perhaps D is TRBD1 or TRBD2 (5 bases each). CDR1 is LGHNA and CDR2 is YNFKEQ in the germline V gene. V shed 0 bases and J shed 2 bases, with 11 bases lying between them. This CDR3 region has 16 residues. CDR3 protein: CASSQERGEAYNEQFF. The CDR3 DNA sequence: TGTGCCAGCAGCCAAGAGAGGGGAGAGGCCTACAATGAGCAGTTCTTC.

The chain is built from TRBV27 and TRBJ2-1, with no clear D. The V end lost 9 bases, the J end lost 6 bases, and 12 bases lay between the germline ends. This CDR3 contains 12 residues. The V gene's germline CDR1 is MNHEY and CDR2 SMNVEV (reference sequence). The CDR3 DNA reads TGTGCCAGTCTTCCTCAAATCAATGAGCAGTTCTTC. Translation: CASLPQINEQFF.

The genes are TRBV29-1 and TRBJ2-7, with 11 positions matching TRBD2. Losses at the gene ends were 6 bases for V and 1 base for J; bases not matched to a gene: 5. CDR1 is SQVTM, CDR2 ANQGSEA, per germline. The CDR3 has 14 amino acids. This CDR3 is CSVSGLAASYEQYF. CDR3 nucleotides: TGCAGCGTCTCGGGACTAGCGGCGTCCTACGAGCAGTACTTC.

The V and J genes are TRBV27 and TRBJ2-1; 10 bases map to TRBD2. With V trimmed by 5 bases and J by 14 bases, 9 bases remained unmatched. There are 13 residues in the CDR3. CDR1 is MNHEY, CDR2 SMNVEV, per germline (reference sequence). The CDR3 DNA sequence: TGTGCCAGCAGTATTGGGACTAGCGACGGGGAGTTCTTC. It is translated as CASSIGTSDGEFF.

The V gene is TRBV12-5, the J gene TRBJ2-1; 10 nucleotides line up with TRBD2. J gave up 4 bases and V 0 bases, and 0 bases lay outside the gene matches. The CDR3 covers 15 residues. In germline, CDR1 is LGHNT, CDR2 FRNRAP. This CDR3 is CASGLVLAGYNEQFF. CDR3 nucleotides: TGTGCTAGTGGTTTGGTACTAGCGGGGTACAATGAGCAGTTCTTC.

The chain uses TRBV29-1 and TRBJ1-1, with 8 bases fitting TRBD1. This CDR3 spans 12 amino acids. Unmatched junction bases numbered 5, after V lost 6 bases and J lost 5 bases. The germline V gene encodes CDR1 SQVTM and CDR2 ANQGSEA. DNA of the CDR3: TGCAGCGTCACCGACAGGGGTACTGAAGCTTTCTTT. Translation gives CSVTDRGTEAFF.

The rearrangement uses TRBV7-2 and TRBJ2-7; D may be TRBD2 (5 bases). With 2 bases removed from V and 6 bases from J, the gap between germline ends came to 14 bases. The CDR3 loop spans 14 amino acids. Germline loops: CDR1 SGHTA, CDR2 FQGNSA. Written as DNA, the CDR3 is TGTGCCAGCAGCTTAAATCCAGCCCGGGGCGAGCAGTACTTC. Translation gives CASSLNPARGEQYF.

The V and J genes are TRBV19 and TRBJ2-3, with TRBD2 matching 9 bases. CDR1 is LNHDA and CDR2 is SQIVND in the germline V gene (reference sequence). With V trimmed by 6 bases and J by 6 bases, 13 bases remained unmatched. The CDR3 has 16 amino acids. The CDR3 DNA is TGTGCCAGTAGCTTACGGCCCAGCGGGAGGATGGATACGCAGTATTTT. Residues: CASSLRPSGRMDTQYF.

This chain joins TRBV6-5 and TRBJ2-1, with 7 nucleotides matching TRBD1. This CDR3 is built from 14 residues. CDR1 and CDR2 from the germline V gene are MNHEY and SVGAGI. Germline trimming cut 6 bases from V and 8 bases from J; bases unmatched to any gene: 10. In DNA form, the CDR3 reads TGTGCCAGCAGGCCGGGACAGAGATTCGATGAGCAGTTCTTC. It yields the protein CASRPGQRFDEQFF.

This chain uses TRBV27 with TRBJ2-3; 10 bases fit TRBD2. Germline values: CDR1 MNHEY, CDR2 SMNVEV (reference sequence). V trimming: 6 bases; J trimming: 4 bases; junction bases outside the gene matches: 7. The length of the CDR3 is 15 residues. CDR3 DNA: TGTGCCAGCAGGTCTAGCGGGAGTTGGGCAGATACGCAGTATTTT. Protein sequence: CASRSSGSWADTQYF.

The chain employs TRBV28 and TRBJ1-5; D is possibly TRBD1 (6 bases). Germline V gene data show CDR1 as MDHEN and CDR2 as SYDVKM. The V end was cut by 5 bases, the J end by 4 bases, with 21 bases between. The CDR3 covers 17 residues. CDR3 in amino acids: CASSPPPRVRGNQPQHF. The CDR3 bases are TGTGCCAGCAGTCCCCCCCCTCGTGTCAGGGGAAATCAGCCCCAGCATTTT.

The chain combines TRBV19 with TRBJ2-7, with 9 bases fitting TRBD2. There are 14 residues in the CDR3. Germline trimming cut 5 bases from V and 2 bases from J; bases unmatched to any gene: 4. The germline V gene encodes CDR1 LNHDA and CDR2 SQIVND (reference sequence). The CDR3 DNA reads TGTGCCAGTAGTTCCCTAGCGGGACCCTACGAGCAGTACTTC. Encoded protein: CASSSLAGPYEQYF.

The chain employs TRBV30 and TRBJ2-7; no definite D call. The V gene lost 1 base and the J gene lost 6 bases, with 10 bases spanning the gap. The CDR3 runs 12 residues. Germline values: CDR1 GTSNPN, CDR2 SVGIG (reference sequence). The CDR3 loop reads CAWSGVAREQYF. The CDR3 coding sequence is TGTGCCTGGAGTGGGGTCGCCCGCGAGCAGTACTTC.

This rearrangement joins TRBV11-3 to TRBJ2-3; maybe TRBD1 (6 bases). Trimming removed 5 bases at V and 2 bases at J, with 20 bases between. The germline V gene has CDR1 SGHNT and CDR2 YENEEA. The CDR3 loop spans 17 amino acids. This CDR3 is CASSAKGVRLHTDTQYF. The CDR3 nucleotides read TGTGCCAGCAGCGCAAAGGGGGTCCGTCTGCACACAGATACGCAGTATTTT.

The chain recombines TRBV4-1 with TRBJ2-1; tentative D call: TRBD2 (6 bases). Deletions cut 1 base from V and 1 base from J, with 11 bases between. The germline V gene has CDR1 MGHRA and CDR2 YSYEKL. The CDR3 consists of 16 residues. CDR3 sequence (DNA): TGCGCCAGCAGCCAAGGGGGGACTCCTTCCTACAATGAGCAGTTCTTC. This sequence encodes CASSQGGTPSYNEQFF.

The chain couples TRBV27 to TRBJ2-1; 9 nucleotides match TRBD1. Germline V gives CDR1 MNHEY, CDR2 SMNVEV (reference sequence). The CDR3 sequence is 17 residues long. V shed 8 bases, J shed 5 bases, and the junction held 16 bases outside the gene matches. Written as DNA, the CDR3 is TGTGCCAGCCGACCACTCTTGCGGGACAGGGCACACAATGAGCAGTTCTTC. Its protein product is CASRPLLRDRAHNEQFF.

The chain's CDR3 is CASSLAQEGDYNEQFF. As DNA, the CDR3 is TGTGCCAGCAGCTTAGCGCAAGAGGGTGACTACAATGAGCAGTTCTTC. The chain links TRBV7-6 to TRBJ2-1; D may be TRBD2 (5 bases). This CDR3 spans 16 amino acids. With 0 bases removed from V and 3 bases from J, the gap between germline ends came to 12 bases. Germline CDR1 SGHVS, CDR2 FNYEAQ.

A few counts support this clone. A much larger clone lies a single base off, so this may be a read error. The chain's CDR3 is CASSQGQGDQPQHF. CDR3 nucleotide sequence: TGTGCCAGCAGCCAGGGACAGGGTGATCAGCCCCAGCATTTT. J is TRBJ1-5 and V is TRBV7-9; 9 nucleotides match TRBD1. Trimming took 5 bases from V and 5 from J; bases not matched to a gene: 4. The CDR3 runs to 14 residues. CDR1 is SEHNR and CDR2 is FQNEAQ in the germline V gene (reference sequence).

The genes are TRBV6-6 and TRBJ2-1, with 7 bases matching TRBD2. CDR3 length: 14 residues. The V gene's germline CDR1 is MNHNY and CDR2 SVGAGI (reference sequence). Germline trimming cut 2 bases from V and 3 bases from J; bases unmatched to any gene: 1. CDR3 amino acids: CASSYGGDYNEQFF. CDR3 sequence (DNA): TGTGCCAGCAGTTACGGGGGGGACTACAATGAGCAGTTCTTC.

The genes are TRBV7-9 and TRBJ1-5; 8 nucleotides agree with TRBD1. Germline loops: CDR1 SEHNR, CDR2 FQNEAQ (reference sequence). This CDR3 has 14 amino acids. After removal of 5 bases from V and 5 bases from J, the junction contained 5 bases not matched to a gene. The CDR3: CASSRGQGDQPQHF. CDR3 nucleotides: TGTGCCAGCAGCCGAGGACAGGGTGATCAGCCCCAGCATTTT.

V gene TRBV27 combines with J gene TRBJ2-1; 7 positions agree with TRBD2. The CDR3 totals 14 residues. The trim removed 6 bases at V and 3 bases at J, leaving 5 bases unmatched. Per germline, CDR1 MNHEY and CDR2 SMNVEV (reference sequence). The CDR3 bases are TGTGCCAGCAGGGAGCGGGGCGACTACAATGAGCAGTTCTTC. Protein product: CASRERGDYNEQFF.

The chain has TRBV5-1 and TRBJ2-1; D gene ambiguous. CDR3 length: 15 amino acids. Germline V lookup: CDR1 SGHRS, CDR2 YFSETQ. The ends were cut back, 4 bases at V and 0 bases at J, with 11 bases in the middle. CDR3 amino acids: CASSLPESSYNEQFF. In DNA, the CDR3 is TGCGCCAGCAGCCTCCCCGAAAGCTCCTACAATGAGCAGTTCTTC.